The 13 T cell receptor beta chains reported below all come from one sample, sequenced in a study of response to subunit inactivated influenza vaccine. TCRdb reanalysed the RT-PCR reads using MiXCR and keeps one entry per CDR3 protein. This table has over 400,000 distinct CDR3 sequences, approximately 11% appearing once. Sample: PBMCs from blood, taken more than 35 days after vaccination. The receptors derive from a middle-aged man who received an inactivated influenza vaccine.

The DNA of the CDR3 is TGCAGTTCCACAGGGGGATTTAGAGATACGCAGTATTTT. Protein sequence: CSSTGGFRDTQYF. The chain is built from TRBV20-1 and TRBJ2-3; 8 bases align to TRBD1. Germline trimming cut 8 bases from V and 5 bases from J; bases unmatched to any gene: 9. The CDR3 spans 13 residues. Germline CDR1 is DFQATT and CDR2 is SNEGSKA (reference sequence).

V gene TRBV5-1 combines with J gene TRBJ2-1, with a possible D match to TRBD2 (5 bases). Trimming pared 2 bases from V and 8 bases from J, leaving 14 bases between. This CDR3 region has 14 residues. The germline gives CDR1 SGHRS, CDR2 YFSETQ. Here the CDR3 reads CASSFFPSKDEQFF. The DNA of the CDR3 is TGCGCCAGCAGCTTTTTTCCTAGCAAGGATGAGCAGTTCTTC. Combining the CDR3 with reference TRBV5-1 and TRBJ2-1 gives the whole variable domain KAGVTQTPRYLIKTRGQQVTLSCSPISGHRSVSWYQQTPGQGLQFLFEYFSETQRNKGNFPGRFSGRQFSNSRSEMNVSTLELGDSALYLCASSFFPSKDEQFFGPGTRLTVL.

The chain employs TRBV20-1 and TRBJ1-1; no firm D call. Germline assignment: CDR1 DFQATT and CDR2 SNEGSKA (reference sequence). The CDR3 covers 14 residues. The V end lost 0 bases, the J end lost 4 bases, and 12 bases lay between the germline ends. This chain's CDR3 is CSARDKLRFTEAFF. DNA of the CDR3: TGCAGTGCTAGAGATAAATTGAGGTTCACTGAAGCTTTCTTT.

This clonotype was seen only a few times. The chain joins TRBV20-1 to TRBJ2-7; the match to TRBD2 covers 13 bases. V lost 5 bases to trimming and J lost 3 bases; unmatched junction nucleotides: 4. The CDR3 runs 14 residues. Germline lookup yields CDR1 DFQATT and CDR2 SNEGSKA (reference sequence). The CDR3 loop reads CSAGTSGEIYEQYF. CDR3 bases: TGCAGTGCTGGGACTAGCGGGGAGATCTACGAGCAGTACTTC.

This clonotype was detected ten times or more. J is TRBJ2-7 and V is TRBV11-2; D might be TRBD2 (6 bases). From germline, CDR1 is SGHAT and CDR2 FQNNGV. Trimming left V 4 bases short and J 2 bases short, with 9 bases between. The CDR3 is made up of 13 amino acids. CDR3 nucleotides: TGTGCCAGCAGCTGGACGGGAGCCTACGAGCAGTACTTC. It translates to CASSWTGAYEQYF.

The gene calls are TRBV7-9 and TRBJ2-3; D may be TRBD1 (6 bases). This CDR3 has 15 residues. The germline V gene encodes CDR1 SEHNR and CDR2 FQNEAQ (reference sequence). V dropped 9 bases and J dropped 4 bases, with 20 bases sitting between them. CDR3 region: CARSPNRGTADTQYF. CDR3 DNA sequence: TGTGCCAGGAGCCCGAATAGGGGGACGGCAGATACGCAGTATTTT.

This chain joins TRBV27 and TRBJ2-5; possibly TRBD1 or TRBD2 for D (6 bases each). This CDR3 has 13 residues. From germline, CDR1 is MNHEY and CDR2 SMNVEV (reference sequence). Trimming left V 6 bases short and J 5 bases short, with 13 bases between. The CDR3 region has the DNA TGTGCCAGCAGGGGGGCGGGGCGGGAGACCCAGTACTTC. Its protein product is CASRGAGRETQYF.

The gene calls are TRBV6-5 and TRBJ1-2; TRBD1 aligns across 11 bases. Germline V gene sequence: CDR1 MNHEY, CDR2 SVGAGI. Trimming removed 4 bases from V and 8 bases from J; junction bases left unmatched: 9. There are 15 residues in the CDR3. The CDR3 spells CASSSPGQGDRGYTF. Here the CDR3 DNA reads TGTGCCAGCAGTTCTCCGGGACAGGGGGATAGGGGCTACACCTTC.

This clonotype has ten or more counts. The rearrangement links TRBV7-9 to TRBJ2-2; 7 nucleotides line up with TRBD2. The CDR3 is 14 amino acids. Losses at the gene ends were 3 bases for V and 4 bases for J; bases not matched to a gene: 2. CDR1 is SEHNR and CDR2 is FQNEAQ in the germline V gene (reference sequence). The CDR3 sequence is CASSLASGTGELFF. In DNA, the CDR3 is TGTGCCAGCAGCTTGGCTAGCGGCACCGGGGAGCTGTTTTTT.

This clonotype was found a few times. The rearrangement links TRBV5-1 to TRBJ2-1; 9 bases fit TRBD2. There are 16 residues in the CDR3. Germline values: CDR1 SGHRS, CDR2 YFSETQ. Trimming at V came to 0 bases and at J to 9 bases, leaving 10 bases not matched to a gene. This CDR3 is CASSLARGGRAVEQFF. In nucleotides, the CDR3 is TGCGCCAGCAGCTTGGCTCGAGGCGGGAGGGCCGTTGAGCAGTTCTTC.

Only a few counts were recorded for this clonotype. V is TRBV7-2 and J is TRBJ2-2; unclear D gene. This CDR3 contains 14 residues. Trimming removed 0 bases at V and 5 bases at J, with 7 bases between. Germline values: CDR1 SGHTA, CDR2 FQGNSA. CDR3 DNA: TGTGCCAGCAGCTTAGCACATCGGACCGGGGAGCTGTTTTTT. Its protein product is CASSLAHRTGELFF.

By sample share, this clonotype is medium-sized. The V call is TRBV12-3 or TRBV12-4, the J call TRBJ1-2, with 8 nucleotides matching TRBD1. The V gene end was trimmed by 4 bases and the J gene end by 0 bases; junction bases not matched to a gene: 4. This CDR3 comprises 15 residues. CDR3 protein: CASSSRGQANYGYTF. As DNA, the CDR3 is TGTGCCAGCAGTTCCCGGGGACAGGCTAACTATGGCTACACCTTC.

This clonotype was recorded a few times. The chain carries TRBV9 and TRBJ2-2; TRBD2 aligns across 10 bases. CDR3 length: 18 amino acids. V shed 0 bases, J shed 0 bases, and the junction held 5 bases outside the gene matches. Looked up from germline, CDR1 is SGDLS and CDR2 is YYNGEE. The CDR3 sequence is CASSVGGSGRPNTGELFF. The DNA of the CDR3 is TGTGCCAGCAGCGTAGGTGGTAGCGGGAGGCCGAACACCGGGGAGCTGTTTTTT.